Detailed here is one T cell receptor (beta chain). This clone has at least ten counts. The target of this receptor is not known. One base away there is no much larger clone; base qualities are not given. CDR1 and CDR2 are read off the germline V gene as SGHRS and YFSETQ. V is trimmed back by 0 bases and J by 4 bases, and the junction contains 4 bases that no gene match accounts for. The CDR3 goes from the cysteine to the phenylalanine over 16 residues. Only the CDR3 region is kept as DNA, spanning 48 bases read in frame from base 1. These data belong to a study of blood T cell repertoires in COVID-19 (dated by TCRdb to about 2020). Study-level background: Samples covering the acute and convalescent phases of COVID-19 were provided by collaborators in the United States, Italy and Spain. The material from the prospective study consisted of cDNA or gDNA derived from T cells, B-cell-depleted T cells, or PBMCs. Subjects who had been exposed to COVID-19, were actively infected with it, or had recovered from it provided the deeply sampled blood TCRbeta repertoires that made up the dataset. The repertoires were released in a freely available public database intended as a resource for research on the immune response to SARS-CoV-2. The samples were drawn from the first 160 participants of the ongoing ImmuneRACE study and from 950 to 1,500 subjects provided by 6 global collaborators. Sample metadata almost always included a de-identified subject ID, COVID-19 status, age in years and sex. Where available, HLA class I and class II types were taken from metadata supplied by the sample provider and were not determined by assay-based typing.

Broad study findings and their caveats: How much clinical and demographic metadata was included differed by source and by participant, and the metadata was provided uncurated.

The immunoSEQ Assay, a bias-controlled multiplex PCR, was used to amplify TCRbeta CDR3 regions from genomic DNA. The original pipeline was this. Nucleated cell counts per sample were estimated from amplification of reference gene primers within the assay. To quantify the absolute abundance of each unique TCRbeta CDR3 rearrangement, sequence reads were collapsed and filtered. For each sample, productive Simpson clonality was calculated as the square root of Simpson's diversity index across productive rearrangements. Not all clones reach the TCRdb copy of this immuneACCESS table, which keeps in-frame sequences only. Checked studies attribute under half of the gap to unresolved V genes and leave the rest unexplained. The D gene and trimming were derived from the DNA, and the V and J assignments and clone size from that table. A total of under 200,000 clones appear in this sample, around 82% of them only once. Approximately 2.6% of the sample belongs to the ten largest clones.

Whole blood was collected in K2EDTA tubes by collaborating institutions according to the institutions' own protocols. For TCRbeta analysis, collaborator samples were shipped as frozen whole blood, as isolated PBMCs, or as DNA extracted from either sample type. The clonotype comes from a human donor with acute or convalescent COVID-19. The donor label of this sample is uncertain. Sequencing used peripheral blood. This receptor chain uses TRBV5-1 and TRBJ2-2; 9 central nucleotides agree with TRBD2. The CDR3 region has the sequence CASSLDGTSSTGELFF. The DNA sequence follows: TGCGCCAGCAGCTTGGACGGGACTAGCAGCACCGGGGAGCTGTTTTTT.